A single sample is the source of the 25 T cell receptor beta chains below, sequenced in a study of OX40 agonist ivuxolimab in advanced cancers. Profiling relied on immunoSEQ multiplex PCR, and the TCRdb table lists in-frame clones only, not all of them. The repertoire holds some 44,000 clones, with less than 90% as singletons. Sequencing used CD4+ or CD8+ T cells sorted from blood, obtained in a trial of the OX40 agonist ivuxolimab. The receptors originated from an adult with an advanced solid tumor such as melanoma, head and neck, liver or kidney cancer.

The chain uses TRBV18 and TRBJ2-1; 7 bases agree with TRBD1. CDR1 and CDR2 from the germline V gene are KGHSH and LQKENI. This CDR3 is 14 amino acids long. The trim removed 2 bases at V and 8 bases at J, leaving 6 bases unmatched. CDR3 amino acids: CASSPTGVRYEQFF. For the CDR3, the DNA is TGTGCCAGCTCACCAACAGGGGTTCGCTATGAGCAGTTCTTC.

The chain is built from TRBV10-1 and TRBJ2-1; TRBD1 is a possible D gene (5 bases). Germline V lookup: CDR1 WNHNN, CDR2 SYGVQD (reference sequence). CDR3 length: 14 residues. V lost 4 bases and J 0 bases, leaving 7 bases between the germline ends. The CDR3 DNA sequence: TGCGCCAGCAGTGTTGGGGCCTCCTACAATGAGCAGTTCTTC. Translated: CASSVGASYNEQFF.

This chain connects TRBV30 to TRBJ1-2; 12 bases match TRBD1. Germline trimming cut 6 bases from V and 4 bases from J; bases unmatched to any gene: 12. CDR3 size: 16 residues. Germline loops: CDR1 GTSNPN, CDR2 SVGIG (reference sequence). The CDR3 DNA reads TGTGCCTGTCACCCGGGACAGGGGGCGCGGGCCTATGGCTACACCTTC. Its protein is CACHPGQGARAYGYTF.

Here the CDR3 reads CASCTGGTSENIQYF. The CDR3 DNA follows: TGCGCCAGCTGCACAGGAGGGACTAGCGAAAACATTCAGTACTTC. The gene calls are TRBV5-1 and TRBJ2-4; 10 bases are shared with TRBD2. Trimming at V came to 7 bases and at J to 5 bases, leaving 9 bases not matched to a gene. This CDR3 has 15 amino acids. Germline CDR1 SGHRS, CDR2 YFSETQ.

The chain recombines TRBV19 with TRBJ2-5; D is undetermined. Trimming took off 4 bases at V and 5 bases at J, with 23 bases between the two ends. The CDR3 loop spans 17 amino acids. Germline lookup yields CDR1 LNHDA and CDR2 SQIVND (reference sequence). This CDR3 is CASSTIWSGRSEETQYF. In nucleotides, the CDR3 is TGTGCCAGTAGTACAATCTGGTCCGGTCGTTCTGAGGAGACCCAGTACTTC.

The chain carries TRBV10-3 and TRBJ2-4; TRBD2 matches at 14 bases. CDR1 and CDR2 from the germline V gene are ENHRY and SYGVKD. The CDR3 totals 19 residues. The J segment lost 3 bases and the V segment lost 4 bases, leaving 11 bases of the junction unmatched. CDR3: CAISGRGLAGAGVKNIQYF. DNA for the CDR3: TGTGCCATCAGTGGTCGGGGACTAGCGGGAGCGGGTGTCAAAAACATTCAGTACTTC.

This rearrangement joins TRBV7-3 to TRBJ2-1; D remains unclear. V dropped 4 bases and J dropped 4 bases, with 5 bases sitting between them. Germline CDR1 and CDR2: SGHTA and FQGTGA. This CDR3 has 12 residues. The DNA of the CDR3 is TGTGCCAGCAGCTATCAATACAATGAGCAGTTCTTC. This sequence encodes CASSYQYNEQFF.

This clone was detected once. The chain has TRBV7-8 and TRBJ1-2; 10 bases line up with TRBD1. J gave up 5 bases and V 5 bases, and 5 bases lay outside the gene matches. Germline V gene lookup returns CDR1 SGHVS and CDR2 FQNEAQ. This CDR3 region has 14 residues. This CDR3 reads CASSLGQGGYGYTF. CDR3 sequence (DNA): TGTGCCAGCAGCCTAGGACAGGGGGGGTATGGCTACACCTTC.

The chain employs TRBV10-2 and TRBJ1-1; weak D call: TRBD1 (5 bases). Trimming cost V 3 bases and J 6 bases, with 17 bases left between them. CDR3 length equals 15 residues. Germline V gene lookup returns CDR1 WSHSY and CDR2 SAAADI. The CDR3 bases are TGCGCCAGCAGTGATAATGGGGCCGCTGGGGCTGAAGCTTTCTTT. As protein: CASSDNGAAGAEAFF.

The chain is built from TRBV11-2 and TRBJ2-5; D uncertain. The CDR3 runs to 12 residues. Germline CDR1 and CDR2: SGHAT and FQNNGV. Between the trimmed V and J ends, which lost 4 bases and 5 bases, there was a span of 8 bases. DNA of the CDR3: TGTGCCAGCAGCTATCCCCATGAGACCCAGTACTTC. It codes for CASSYPHETQYF.

The chain recombines TRBV6-6 with TRBJ2-7; 8 bases line up with TRBD2. The CDR3 contains 14 residues. CDR1 MNHNY and CDR2 SVGAGI come from the germline V gene (reference sequence). With V trimmed by 6 bases and J by 5 bases, 9 bases remained unmatched. CDR3: CASRTSGTRDEQYF. The CDR3 DNA follows: TGTGCCAGCAGGACTTCCGGGACTAGGGACGAGCAGTACTTC.

The chain employs TRBV6-5 and TRBJ2-7; D is possibly TRBD1 (8 bases). This CDR3 spans 11 amino acids. Trimming removed 5 bases from V and 11 bases from J, with 13 bases in between. Germline V CDR1 and CDR2: MNHEY, SVGAGI. As DNA, the CDR3 is TGTGCCAGCAGTAAACAGGGGGGGGAGTACTTC. Translated: CASSKQGGEYF.

The V call is TRBV11-2, the J call TRBJ2-5; 7 nucleotides agree with TRBD1. The CDR3 covers 15 residues. Germline V CDR1 and CDR2: SGHAT, FQNNGV. V lost 6 bases, J lost 1 base, and 8 bases stayed unmatched. The CDR3 loop reads CASSKTRGSQETQYF. The CDR3 DNA sequence: TGTGCCAGCAGTAAGACCAGGGGGTCCCAAGAGACCCAGTACTTC.

This clone has a handful of counts. V usage is TRBV11-2 and J usage is TRBJ2-7; D is perhaps TRBD1 (6 bases). This CDR3 is built from 13 residues. Germline values: CDR1 SGHAT, CDR2 FQNNGV. Trimming shortened V by 5 bases and J by 2 bases, and 10 bases separated the two germline ends. This CDR3 is CASSPGHPYEQYF. CDR3 in DNA: TGTGCCAGCAGCCCGGGACACCCCTACGAGCAGTACTTC.

This clone has only a few counts. The chain combines TRBV4-1 with TRBJ1-1; maybe TRBD1 (5 bases). Germline V gene sequence: CDR1 MGHRA, CDR2 YSYEKL. The CDR3 sequence is 18 residues long. V lost 5 bases, J lost 0 bases, and 22 bases lay in between. The CDR3 here is CASSSSRPGRSMNTEAFF. The CDR3 bases are TGCGCCAGCAGCTCAAGTCGACCGGGACGGAGTATGAACACTGAAGCTTTCTTT.

The chain uses TRBV19 and TRBJ1-4, with 7 bases fitting TRBD1. CDR3 length equals 15 residues. CDR1 is LNHDA, CDR2 SQIVND, per germline (reference sequence). The J segment lost 5 bases and the V segment lost 5 bases, leaving 8 bases of the junction unmatched. CDR3 region: CASSFAGTENEKLFF. In DNA form, the CDR3 reads TGTGCCAGTAGTTTCGCCGGGACAGAGAATGAAAAACTGTTTTTT.

The chain recombines TRBV2 with TRBJ2-1; 8 bases are shared with TRBD2. V dropped 8 bases and J dropped 6; count of bases not matched to a gene: 9. The germline gives CDR1 SNHLY, CDR2 FYNNEI. The CDR3 spans 14 residues. CDR3 region: CASRGTRGTNEQFF. In DNA form, the CDR3 reads TGTGCCAGCCGTGGGACTAGGGGTACCAATGAGCAGTTCTTC.

J is TRBJ1-1 and V is TRBV7-5. TRBV7-5 is a recognized pseudogene. This CDR3 has 15 amino acids. CDR3 protein: CVRSFQCSKHTEAFF. In nucleotides, the CDR3 is TGTGTCAGAAGCTTCCAATGTTCCAAGCACACTGAAGCTTTCTTT.

The J gene is TRBJ2-7, the V gene TRBV9, with D tentatively TRBD2 (5 bases). Germline V gene data show CDR1 as SGDLS and CDR2 as YYNGEE. The ends were cut back, 0 bases at V and 2 bases at J, with 6 bases in the middle. The CDR3 sequence is 13 residues long. The CDR3 region is CASSVGLTYEQYF. CDR3 bases: TGTGCCAGCAGCGTAGGACTAACCTACGAGCAGTACTTC.

The chain joins TRBV11-3 to TRBJ1-1, with D possibly TRBD1 on 6 matching bases. The germline CDR1 and CDR2 sequences are SGHNT and YENEEA. The CDR3 runs to 13 residues. The V and J ends lost 5 bases and 9 bases respectively, with 16 bases between them. The CDR3 loop is CASSLYREGQAFF. The CDR3 DNA sequence: TGTGCCAGCAGCCTATACAGGGAAGGACAAGCTTTCTTT.

This clone was recorded a few times. V usage is TRBV6-1 and J usage is TRBJ1-1; D is ambiguous. Germline CDR1 is MNHNS and CDR2 is SASEGT. The V and J ends lost 3 bases and 10 bases respectively, with 15 bases between them. The CDR3 runs 13 residues. CDR3 nucleotides: TGTGCCAGCAGTGATCGAACCCCCAGAGGAGCTTTCTTT. It is translated as CASSDRTPRGAFF.

The chain has TRBV18 and TRBJ2-1; 10 nucleotides agree with TRBD2. The CDR3 is 17 residues long. Per germline, CDR1 KGHSH and CDR2 LQKENI. Unmatched junction bases numbered 11, after V lost 4 bases and J lost 5 bases. The CDR3 loop is CASSLIPGLALHNEQFF. CDR3 nucleotides: TGTGCCAGCTCACTAATTCCGGGACTAGCGCTTCACAATGAGCAGTTCTTC. Together with reference TRBV18 and TRBJ2-1, the CDR3 gives the full variable domain: NAGVMQNPRHLVRRRGQEARLRCSPMKGHSHVYWYRQLPEEGLKFMVYLQKENIIDESGMPKERFSAEFPKEGPSILRIQQVVRGDSAAYFCASSLIPGLALHNEQFFGPGTRLTVL.

The chain couples TRBV6-5 to TRBJ2-1, with 13 nucleotides matching TRBD2. V gave up 6 bases and J gave up 6 bases; unmatched junction bases: 5. This CDR3 comprises 15 residues. From germline, CDR1 is MNHEY and CDR2 SVGAGI. Written as DNA, the CDR3 is TGTGCCAGCAGCCCACTAGCGGGAGGGGCCAATGAGCAGTTCTTC. Translated, it gives CASSPLAGGANEQFF.

This sequence joins TRBV4-3 and TRBJ2-1; 12 positions agree with TRBD2. CDR1 and CDR2 from the germline V gene are LGHNA and YSLEER. The CDR3 has 15 residues. V trimming: 4 bases; J trimming: 6 bases; junction bases outside the gene matches: 4. CDR3 DNA: TGCGCCAGCAGCCGGACACTAGCGGGAGGCAATGAGCAGTTCTTC. Translation: CASSRTLAGGNEQFF.

This sequence joins TRBV5-4 and TRBJ1-2; D is unclear. V was shortened by 3 bases and J by 4 bases, with 19 bases between the two germline ends. The CDR3 loop spans 16 amino acids. Germline V gene data show CDR1 as SGHNT and CDR2 as YYREEE (reference sequence). For the CDR3, the DNA is TGTGCCAGCAGCTCGTCCGGGCAGGCTTATCTCTATGGCTACACCTTC. Translation: CASSSSGQAYLYGYTF.